This is a list of T cell receptor beta chains from one sample in a study of CD8 T cells in ankylosing spondylitis. TCRdb reanalysed the 5' RACE reads using MiXCR and keeps one entry per CDR3 protein. The data contain around 330,000 distinct CDR3 sequences, approximately 10% of them singletons. The sample taken for sequencing was blood, either unsorted or a sorted T cell fraction (not recorded which). All receptors come from a female donor with ankylosing spondylitis or in good health (not recorded which). The CDR3 runs from the conserved cysteine through the conserved F or W. A D gene is named only where the DNA matches it firmly. Expanded clones are given a class, and other clones once, few, many or no size at all.

d_gene: -
abundance: few
j_gene: TRBJ2-7
v_gene: TRBV29-1
CDR3aa: CSAGADPTSTYF
CDR3nt: TGCAGCGCGGGCGCGGATCCTACGAGCACGTACTTC

d_gene: -
abundance: many
j_gene: TRBJ2-4
v_gene: TRBV6-1
CDR3aa: CASSEARDGKNIQYF
CDR3nt: TGTGCCAGCAGTGAAGCCAGGGATGGCAAAAACATTCAGTACTTC

d_gene: TRBD2
abundance: many
j_gene: TRBJ2-5
v_gene: TRBV29-1
CDR3aa: CSVEEIGRKETQYF
CDR3nt: TGCAGCGTTGAAGAAATCGGGAGGAAAGAGACCCAGTACTTC

d_gene: -
abundance: many
j_gene: TRBJ1-2
v_gene: TRBV20-1
CDR3aa: CSAFPFLKGRGYTF
CDR3nt: TGCAGTGCTTTTCCATTCCTTAAGGGTAGGGGCTACACCTTC

d_gene: TRBD1
abundance: many
j_gene: TRBJ1-1
v_gene: TRBV9
CDR3aa: CASSAGTGNTEAFF
CDR3nt: TGTGCCAGCAGCGCAGGGACAGGGAACACTGAAGCTTTCTTT

d_gene: -
abundance: many
j_gene: TRBJ2-2
v_gene: TRBV5-1
CDR3aa: CASQRDHRTGELFF
CDR3nt: TGCGCCAGCCAAAGGGACCACCGCACCGGGGAGCTGTTTTTT

d_gene: TRBD2
abundance: many
j_gene: TRBJ2-7
v_gene: TRBV20-1
CDR3aa: CSATGLAGSYEQYF
CDR3nt: TGCAGTGCGACAGGACTAGCGGGGTCCTACGAGCAGTACTTC

d_gene: -
abundance: many
j_gene: TRBJ2-3
v_gene: TRBV5-1
CDR3aa: CASTIGGGQIPTDTQYF
CDR3nt: TGCGCCAGCACTATAGGGGGGGGGCAAATTCCCACAGATACGCAGTATTTT

d_gene: -
abundance: -
j_gene: TRBJ2-3
v_gene: TRBV7-6
CDR3aa: CASSLQADHRTDTQYF
CDR3nt: TGTGCCAGCAGCTTACAAGCGGACCACCGCACAGATACGCAGTATTTT

d_gene: TRBD2
abundance: many
j_gene: TRBJ2-1
v_gene: TRBV6-2/TRBV6-3
CDR3aa: CASSYGGSSGGSYNEQFF
CDR3nt: TGTGCCAGCAGTTACGGGGGGTCTAGCGGGGGCTCCTACAATGAGCAGTTCTTC

d_gene: -
abundance: -
j_gene: TRBJ2-1
v_gene: TRBV19
CDR3aa: CASSIVGVAGNNEQFF
CDR3nt: TGTGCCAGTAGTATAGTCGGAGTCGCAGGGAACAATGAGCAGTTCTTC

d_gene: TRBD2
abundance: few
j_gene: TRBJ2-3
v_gene: TRBV5-1
CDR3aa: CASSFTTSGSYSTDTQYF
CDR3nt: TGCGCCAGCAGCTTTACGACTAGCGGGAGTTATAGCACAGATACGCAGTATTTT

d_gene: -
abundance: many
j_gene: TRBJ1-1
v_gene: TRBV28
CDR3aa: CASTRQMNTEAFF
CDR3nt: TGTGCCAGCACCCGACAGATGAACACTGAAGCTTTCTTT

d_gene: -
abundance: many
j_gene: TRBJ1-2
v_gene: TRBV20-1
CDR3aa: CSARVPGGGRANYGYTF
CDR3nt: TGCAGTGCTAGAGTTCCCGGGGGAGGCAGAGCAAACTATGGCTACACCTTC

d_gene: -
abundance: -
j_gene: TRBJ1-5
v_gene: TRBV25-1
CDR3aa: CASSEYKSNQPQHF
CDR3nt: TGTGCCAGCAGTGAATATAAGAGCAATCAGCCCCAGCATTTT

d_gene: -
abundance: many
j_gene: TRBJ2-7
v_gene: TRBV7-2
CDR3aa: CASSLLGLEQYF
CDR3nt: TGTGCCAGCAGCTTACTAGGACTCGAGCAGTACTTC

d_gene: -
abundance: -
j_gene: TRBJ2-3
v_gene: TRBV7-9
CDR3aa: CASSSPGGDSGTDTQYF
CDR3nt: TGTGCCAGCAGCTCCCCCGGGGGGGACAGCGGCACAGATACGCAGTATTTT

d_gene: -
abundance: few
j_gene: TRBJ2-7
v_gene: TRBV27
CDR3aa: CASSYTGTPQEQYF
CDR3nt: TGTGCCAGCAGTTACACAGGGACCCCCCAGGAGCAGTACTTC

d_gene: -
abundance: few
j_gene: TRBJ2-3
v_gene: TRBV27
CDR3aa: CASSSPSVYTQYF
CDR3nt: TGTGCCAGCAGTTCACCCAGTGTCTATACGCAGTATTTT

d_gene: TRBD2
abundance: few
j_gene: TRBJ2-1
v_gene: TRBV20-1
CDR3aa: CSARTILRGDNEQFF
CDR3nt: TGCAGTGCTAGAACTATTCTCCGGGGGGACAATGAGCAGTTCTTC

d_gene: TRBD1
abundance: many
j_gene: TRBJ2-3
v_gene: TRBV13
CDR3aa: CASSPPTGISTDTQYF
CDR3nt: TGTGCCAGCAGCCCCCCGACAGGGATTAGCACAGATACGCAGTATTTT

d_gene: TRBD2
abundance: many
j_gene: TRBJ2-5
v_gene: TRBV10-3
CDR3aa: CAISRLAGAQETQYF
CDR3nt: TGTGCCATCAGCCGACTAGCGGGGGCCCAAGAGACCCAGTACTTC

d_gene: TRBD2
abundance: -
j_gene: TRBJ2-2
v_gene: TRBV7-2
CDR3aa: CASSTTSGSSGELFF
CDR3nt: TGTGCCAGCAGCACGACTAGCGGGAGCTCCGGGGAGCTGTTTTTT

d_gene: -
abundance: -
j_gene: TRBJ2-3
v_gene: TRBV7-2
CDR3aa: CASSLVANTQYF
CDR3nt: TGTGCCAGCAGCTTAGTAGCAAATACGCAGTATTTT

d_gene: TRBD1
abundance: many
j_gene: TRBJ2-1
v_gene: TRBV28
CDR3aa: CASLRSFRRQGYNEQFF
CDR3nt: TGTGCCAGTCTACGTTCCTTCAGAAGACAGGGCTACAATGAGCAGTTCTTC

d_gene: -
abundance: few
j_gene: TRBJ2-7
v_gene: TRBV5-1
CDR3aa: CASSLRSGTSLGEQYF
CDR3nt: TGCGCCAGCAGCTTGAGGTCTGGGACATCTCTCGGGGAGCAGTACTTC

d_gene: -
abundance: many
j_gene: TRBJ2-7
v_gene: TRBV20-1
CDR3aa: CSATPPLAYEQYF
CDR3nt: TGCAGTGCGACTCCCCCCCTAGCTTACGAGCAGTACTTC

d_gene: TRBD2
abundance: few
j_gene: TRBJ2-5
v_gene: TRBV27
CDR3aa: CASSVTSGRLETQYF
CDR3nt: TGTGCCAGCAGTGTGACTAGCGGGAGACTAGAGACCCAGTACTTC

d_gene: TRBD1
abundance: many
j_gene: TRBJ1-6
v_gene: TRBV12-3/TRBV12-4
CDR3aa: CASSFGSTGNSPLHF
CDR3nt: TGTGCCAGCAGTTTTGGGTCGACAGGGAATTCACCCCTCCACTTT

d_gene: -
abundance: few
j_gene: TRBJ1-1
v_gene: TRBV4-2
CDR3aa: CASSQEGIEAFF
CDR3nt: TGTGCCAGCAGCCAAGAGGGAATTGAAGCTTTCTTT

d_gene: -
abundance: few
j_gene: TRBJ2-2
v_gene: TRBV5-6
CDR3aa: CASSLVGGALLPGELFF
CDR3nt: TGTGCCAGCAGCTTGGTTGGTGGGGCCCTCCTACCCGGGGAGCTGTTTTTT

d_gene: -
abundance: few
j_gene: TRBJ2-3
v_gene: TRBV7-2
CDR3aa: CASTGVRRATDTQYF
CDR3nt: TGTGCCAGCACCGGAGTACGAAGGGCCACAGATACGCAGTATTTT

d_gene: -
abundance: few
j_gene: TRBJ1-3
v_gene: TRBV5-1
CDR3aa: CASSPSGGNTIYF
CDR3nt: TGCGCCAGCAGCCCGAGCGGTGGAAACACCATATATTTT

d_gene: -
abundance: few
j_gene: TRBJ2-6
v_gene: TRBV25-1
CDR3aa: CASSVAGANVLTF
CDR3nt: TGTGCCAGCAGTGTAGCTGGGGCCAACGTCCTGACTTTC

d_gene: -
abundance: many
j_gene: TRBJ1-1
v_gene: TRBV29-1
CDR3aa: CSVARDNTEAFF
CDR3nt: TGCAGCGTTGCAAGGGATAACACTGAAGCTTTCTTT

d_gene: -
abundance: -
j_gene: TRBJ2-5
v_gene: TRBV10-3
CDR3aa: CAISEPLGSGEETQYF
CDR3nt: TGTGCCATCAGTGAGCCACTGGGCAGCGGAGAAGAGACCCAGTACTTC

d_gene: -
abundance: few
j_gene: TRBJ1-1
v_gene: TRBV12-3/TRBV12-4
CDR3aa: CASSWGARTEAFF
CDR3nt: TGTGCCAGCAGTTGGGGGGCGCGGACTGAAGCTTTCTTT

d_gene: -
abundance: many
j_gene: TRBJ2-2
v_gene: TRBV10-3
CDR3aa: CAIIGELTNTGELFF
CDR3nt: TGTGCCATCATTGGGGAACTGACGAACACCGGGGAGCTGTTTTTT

d_gene: -
abundance: -
j_gene: TRBJ2-1
v_gene: TRBV27
CDR3aa: CASSRLAGNEQFF
CDR3nt: TGTGCCAGCAGTCGTCTGGCGGGCAATGAGCAGTTCTTC

d_gene: -
abundance: many
j_gene: TRBJ1-5
v_gene: TRBV12-3/TRBV12-4
CDR3aa: CASSLEGRAQPQHF
CDR3nt: TGTGCCAGCAGTTTAGAGGGGCGCGCTCAGCCCCAGCATTTT

d_gene: -
abundance: once
j_gene: TRBJ2-2
v_gene: TRBV5-1
CDR3aa: CACSLVPLLGTGELFF
CDR3nt: TGCGCCTGCAGCTTGGTACCTTTGTTGGGCACCGGGGAGCTGTTTTTT

d_gene: -
abundance: many
j_gene: TRBJ1-1
v_gene: TRBV7-9
CDR3aa: CASSPELGEAFF
CDR3nt: TGTGCCAGCAGCCCCGAGCTGGGTGAAGCTTTCTTT

d_gene: -
abundance: many
j_gene: TRBJ2-7
v_gene: TRBV29-1
CDR3aa: CSVHRGFEQYF
CDR3nt: TGCAGCGTTCATAGGGGGTTCGAGCAGTACTTC

d_gene: -
abundance: few
j_gene: TRBJ2-5
v_gene: TRBV10-2
CDR3aa: CASSTSKETQYF
CDR3nt: TGCGCCAGCAGTACGTCAAAAGAGACCCAGTACTTC

d_gene: -
abundance: -
j_gene: TRBJ2-2
v_gene: TRBV29-1
CDR3aa: CSATGAVWTGELFF
CDR3nt: TGCAGCGCCACCGGAGCGGTGTGGACCGGGGAGCTGTTTTTT

d_gene: -
abundance: -
j_gene: TRBJ2-3
v_gene: TRBV7-9
CDR3aa: CASSPWFEGRDTQYF
CDR3nt: TGTGCCAGCAGTCCGTGGTTCGAGGGGCGAGATACGCAGTATTTT

d_gene: TRBD2
abundance: many
j_gene: TRBJ2-1
v_gene: TRBV28
CDR3aa: CASSFQGLGMNEQFF
CDR3nt: TGTGCCAGCAGTTTCCAGGGACTAGGAATGAATGAGCAGTTCTTC

d_gene: -
abundance: -
j_gene: TRBJ2-1
v_gene: TRBV28
CDR3aa: CASRPPGVTTYNEQFF
CDR3nt: TGTGCCAGCAGGCCACCGGGGGTGACTACCTACAATGAGCAGTTCTTC

d_gene: TRBD1
abundance: few
j_gene: TRBJ1-1
v_gene: TRBV5-1
CDR3aa: CASSSGDRGLEAFF
CDR3nt: TGCGCCAGCAGCTCGGGGGACAGGGGGCTGGAAGCTTTCTTT

d_gene: -
abundance: many
j_gene: TRBJ2-3
v_gene: TRBV29-1
CDR3aa: CSVRTWGASTDTQYF
CDR3nt: TGCAGCGTCCGAACTTGGGGGGCGAGCACAGATACGCAGTATTTT

d_gene: TRBD1
abundance: many
j_gene: TRBJ2-4
v_gene: TRBV18
CDR3aa: CASSRQQGANIQYF
CDR3nt: TGTGCCAGCTCACGTCAGCAGGGGGCAAACATTCAGTACTTC

d_gene: TRBD2
abundance: many
j_gene: TRBJ2-1
v_gene: TRBV20-1
CDR3aa: CSATGLAAYINEQFF
CDR3nt: TGCAGTGCGACAGGACTAGCTGCCTATATCAATGAGCAGTTCTTC

d_gene: TRBD1
abundance: -
j_gene: TRBJ1-5
v_gene: TRBV7-9
CDR3aa: CASSLGTGSHSNQPRHF
CDR3nt: TGTGCCAGCAGCTTGGGGACAGGAAGTCATAGCAATCAGCCCCGGCATTTT